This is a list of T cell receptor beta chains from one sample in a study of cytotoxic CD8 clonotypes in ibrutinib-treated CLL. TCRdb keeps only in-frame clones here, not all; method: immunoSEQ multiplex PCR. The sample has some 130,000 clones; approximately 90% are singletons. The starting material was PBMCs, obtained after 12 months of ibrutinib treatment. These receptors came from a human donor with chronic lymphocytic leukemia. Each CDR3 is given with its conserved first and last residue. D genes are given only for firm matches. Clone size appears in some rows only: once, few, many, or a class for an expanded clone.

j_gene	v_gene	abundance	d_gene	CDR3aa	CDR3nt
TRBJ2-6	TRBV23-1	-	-	CASKVAGANVLTF	TGCGCCAGCAAGGTTGCGGGGGCCAACGTCCTGACTTTC
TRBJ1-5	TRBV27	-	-	CASSSRAYSNQPQHF	TGTGCCAGCAGTTCCAGGGCCTATAGCAATCAGCCCCAGCATTTT
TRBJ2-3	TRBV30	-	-	CAWNAGLATDTQYF	TGTGCCTGGAACGCCGGGTTGGCCACAGATACGCAGTATTTT
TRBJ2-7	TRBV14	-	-	CASSQGSLSGLSSYEQYF	TGTGCCAGCAGCCAAGGCTCTTTGTCTGGACTTAGCTCCTACGAGCAGTACTTC
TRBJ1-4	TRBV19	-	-	CASTRDSGKLFF	TGTGCCAGTACTCGGGATTCGGGAAAACTGTTTTTT
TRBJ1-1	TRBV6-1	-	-	CASSETGPLTEAFF	TGTGCCAGCAGTGAAACGGGACCTTTGACTGAAGCTTTCTTT
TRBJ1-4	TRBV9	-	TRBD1	CASSVGVGTGTEKLFF	TGTGCCAGCAGCGTAGGGGTGGGGACAGGGACTGAAAAACTGTTTTTT
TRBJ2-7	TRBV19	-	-	CASSIGDRLPYEQYF	TGTGCCAGTAGTATCGGAGACAGGTTGCCCTACGAGCAGTACTTC
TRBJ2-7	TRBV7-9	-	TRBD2	CASSFSRPGLSEQYF	TGTGCCAGCAGCTTCTCCCGTCCGGGACTATCCGAGCAGTACTTC
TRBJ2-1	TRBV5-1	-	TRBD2	CASSSPPLAVNYNEQFF	TGCGCCAGCAGCTCCCCCCCCCTAGCGGTAAACTACAATGAGCAGTTCTTC
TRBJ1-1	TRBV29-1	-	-	CSVRQGKSGTEAFF	TGCAGCGTGAGACAAGGGAAGAGTGGGACTGAAGCTTTCTTT
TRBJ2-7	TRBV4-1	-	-	CASSQDRRDGDEQYF	TGCGCCAGCAGCCAAGATAGGCGGGACGGAGACGAGCAGTACTTC
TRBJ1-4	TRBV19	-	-	CASSIGARGALTTNEKLFF	TGTGCCAGTAGTATAGGCGCCAGGGGCGCACTAACAACTAATGAAAAACTGTTTTTT
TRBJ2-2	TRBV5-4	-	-	CASSEWNRGIANTGELFF	TGTGCCAGCAGCGAATGGAATAGAGGGATCGCGAACACCGGGGAGCTGTTTTTT
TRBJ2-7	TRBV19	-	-	CASSIGLGQSYEQYF	TGTGCCAGTAGTATAGGATTGGGACAATCCTACGAGCAGTACTTC
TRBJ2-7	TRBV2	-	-	CASSGYEQYF	TGTGCCAGCAGTGGGTACGAGCAGTACTTC
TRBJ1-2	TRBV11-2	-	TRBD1	CASSLGQGRSYGYTF	TGTGCCAGCAGCTTAGGACAGGGCAGGTCCTATGGCTACACCTTC
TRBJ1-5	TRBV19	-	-	CASSIPDSYNQPQHF	TGTGCCAGTAGTATCCCGGACAGTTACAATCAGCCCCAGCATTTT
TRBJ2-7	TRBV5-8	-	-	CASSYNFRGEQYF	TGTGCCAGCAGCTATAACTTCAGGGGCGAGCAGTACTTC
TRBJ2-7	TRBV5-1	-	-	CASSLDGDSYEQYF	TGCGCCAGCAGCTTGGACGGGGACTCCTACGAGCAGTACTTC
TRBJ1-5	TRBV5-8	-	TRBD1	CASSFGTVDNQPQHF	TGTGCCAGCAGCTTCGGGACAGTTGACAATCAGCCCCAGCATTTT
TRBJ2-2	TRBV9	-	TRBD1	CASSVLTGATGELFF	TGTGCCAGCAGCGTTCTAACAGGGGCCACCGGGGAGCTGTTTTTT
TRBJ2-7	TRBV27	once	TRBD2	CASSPRLAGEQYF	TGTGCCAGCAGTCCCAGACTAGCGGGAGAGCAGTACTTC
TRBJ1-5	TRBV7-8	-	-	CASSSRSNQPQHF	TGTGCCAGCAGTAGTCGTAGCAATCAGCCCCAGCATTTT
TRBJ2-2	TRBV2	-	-	CASNHPLNTGELFF	TGTGCCAGCAATCACCCTCTAAACACCGGGGAGCTGTTTTTT
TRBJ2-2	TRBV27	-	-	CASTLVGGTNTGELFF	TGTGCCAGCACCCTTGTTGGAGGGACGAACACCGGGGAGCTGTTTTTT
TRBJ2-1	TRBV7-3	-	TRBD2	CASSLSPLAGGDEQFF	TGTGCCAGCAGCTTAAGCCCACTAGCGGGAGGCGATGAGCAGTTCTTC
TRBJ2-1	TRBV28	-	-	CASSPNLSRDEQFF	TGTGCCAGCAGTCCGAACCTTTCTAGGGATGAGCAGTTCTTC
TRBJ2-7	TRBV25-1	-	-	CASSDVPAGAYYEQYF	TGTGCCAGCAGTGATGTGCCCGCAGGGGCATACTACGAGCAGTACTTC
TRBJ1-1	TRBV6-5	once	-	CASSYSAGAQIEAFF	TGTGCCAGCAGTTACTCGGCAGGGGCTCAGATTGAAGCTTTCTTT
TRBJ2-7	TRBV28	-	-	CASSSGSYIFEQYF	TGTGCCAGCAGTTCCGGGAGTTACATCTTCGAGCAGTACTTC
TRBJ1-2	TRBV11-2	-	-	CASSPGGGPFYGYTF	TGTGCCAGCAGCCCGGGGGGGGGCCCCTTTTATGGCTACACCTTC
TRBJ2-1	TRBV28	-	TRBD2	CASSLVLAGYSYNEQFF	TGTGCCAGCAGTTTAGTCCTAGCGGGGTACTCCTACAATGAGCAGTTCTTC
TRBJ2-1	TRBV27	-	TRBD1	CASSLGQSGLNEQFF	TGTGCCAGCAGTTTGGGACAGAGTGGCTTAAATGAGCAGTTCTTC
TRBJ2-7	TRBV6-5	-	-	CASGFPTYEQYF	TGTGCCAGCGGGTTCCCTACCTACGAGCAGTACTTC
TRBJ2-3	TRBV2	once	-	CASSDGFAADTQYF	TGTGCCAGCAGTGACGGATTTGCCGCAGATACGCAGTATTTT
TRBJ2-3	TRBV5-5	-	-	CASSLLQGTDTQYF	TGTGCCAGCAGCTTGTTACAGGGTACAGATACGCAGTATTTT
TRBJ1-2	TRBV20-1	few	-	CSASDSYGYTF	TGCAGTGCTTCAGACAGCTATGGCTACACCTTC
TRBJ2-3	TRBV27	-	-	CASSLVGRRPVTDTQYF	TGTGCCAGCAGTTTAGTGGGGCGTCGTCCAGTTACAGATACGCAGTATTTT
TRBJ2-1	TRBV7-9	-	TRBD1	CASSYWGTGVYNEQFF	TGTGCCAGCAGCTACTGGGGGACAGGAGTATACAATGAGCAGTTCTTC
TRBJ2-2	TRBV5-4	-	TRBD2	CASSSFSGSESGELFF	TGTGCCAGCAGCTCCTTCAGCGGGAGTGAATCCGGGGAGCTGTTTTTT
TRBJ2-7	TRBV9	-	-	CASSPFGGYEQYF	TGTGCCAGCAGCCCTTTCGGGGGCTACGAGCAGTACTTC
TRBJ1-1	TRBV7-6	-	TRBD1	CASSPRGAGGDTEAFF	TGTGCCAGCAGCCCTAGGGGGGCAGGGGGCGACACTGAAGCTTTCTTT
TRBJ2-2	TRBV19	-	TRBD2	CASYRSGLAGGLSNTGELFF	TGTGCCAGTTATAGGTCCGGGCTAGCGGGAGGCCTCTCGAACACCGGGGAGCTGTTTTTT
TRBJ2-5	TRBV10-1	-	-	CASSESFEATQYF	TGCGCCAGCAGTGAGTCCTTTGAGGCGACCCAGTACTTC
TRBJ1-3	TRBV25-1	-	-	CASRSNAAPGNTIYF	TGTGCCAGCAGGTCCAACGCCGCCCCTGGAAACACCATATATTTT
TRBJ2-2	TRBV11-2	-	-	CASSFQMSPGELFF	TGTGCCAGCAGCTTCCAAATGTCTCCCGGGGAGCTGTTTTTT
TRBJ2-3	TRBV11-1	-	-	CASSFVRGADTDTQYF	TGTGCCAGCAGCTTTGTTCGCGGGGCGGACACAGATACGCAGTATTTT
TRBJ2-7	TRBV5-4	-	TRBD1	CASSLGTGVYEQYF	TGTGCCAGCAGCTTGGGGACAGGGGTCTACGAGCAGTACTTC
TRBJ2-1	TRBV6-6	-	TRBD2	CASRKTSGGDEQFF	TGTGCCAGCAGGAAGACTAGCGGGGGCGATGAGCAGTTCTTC
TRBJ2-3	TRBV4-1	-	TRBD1	CASSQLYRQGEGTDTQYF	TGCGCCAGCAGCCAACTTTACAGACAGGGGGAAGGCACAGATACGCAGTATTTT